This is a list of T cell receptor beta chains from one sample in a study of T cells after yellow fever vaccination. TCRdb independently ran MiXCR on the 5' RACE reads; one entry per CDR3 protein. The sample holds 450,000 to 600,000 distinct CDR3 sequences, 13% seen once. The input for sequencing was PBMCs, taken on the day of the yellow fever booster vaccination. These receptors were obtained from a man younger than 45 who received the YFV17D yellow fever vaccine. Each CDR3 is given with its conserved first and last residue. A D gene is named only where the DNA matches it firmly. For some rows the clone size is stated as once, few or many, or as a class when expanded; others skip it.

>-|-|TRBJ2-1|TRBV7-2
TGTGCCAGCAGCCCCCGATCGGGGCTTAGTGAGCAGTTCTTC
CASSPRSGLSEQFF
>-|-|TRBJ2-5|TRBV20-1
TGCAGTGCTAGAGACAATCTCGCCGAGACCCAGTACTTC
CSARDNLAETQYF
>many|-|TRBJ1-5|TRBV28
TGTGCCGGCCCTCACAGACTAAATCAGCCCCAGCATTTT
CAGPHRLNQPQHF
>-|-|TRBJ2-1|TRBV7-9
TGTGCCAGCAGCTTCCCAGGGACTCAGTACAATGAGCAGTTCTTC
CASSFPGTQYNEQFF
>-|-|TRBJ2-3|TRBV20-1
TGCAGTGCTCAAGCGCTCACTAAGTCAGATACGCAGTATTTT
CSAQALTKSDTQYF
>many|-|TRBJ2-1|TRBV12-3/TRBV12-4
TGTGCCAGCAGTTTTGATTGGGGGAACGCGGAGGCCCAGTTCTTC
CASSFDWGNAEAQFF
>-|-|TRBJ2-4|TRBV29-1
TGCAGCGTTGTAGTACTAAGGGCCAAAAACATTCAGTACTTC
CSVVVLRAKNIQYF
>-|TRBD2|TRBJ2-1|TRBV19
TGTGCCAGTAGTCGGACTAGCGGGAGTTACTCCTACAATGAGCAGTTCTTC
CASSRTSGSYSYNEQFF
>-|-|TRBJ1-2|TRBV7-2
TGTGCCAGCAGCTTAGCACAACTCTATGGCTACACCTTC
CASSLAQLYGYTF
>few|-|TRBJ2-6|TRBV6-1
TGTGCCAGCGATACAGTCTCTGGGGCCAACGTCCTGACTTTC
CASDTVSGANVLTF
>-|-|TRBJ2-1|TRBV4-3
TGCGCCAGCAGCCAAGGGTGGTCCTACAATGAGCAGTTCTTC
CASSQGWSYNEQFF
>-|-|TRBJ2-7|TRBV6-1
TGTGCCAGCACCCATGGAGGGGGCGCTTCCTACGAGCAGTACTTC
CASTHGGGASYEQYF